One and the same sample provided the 9 T cell receptor beta chains below, sequenced in a study of beta chain features in type 1 diabetes. Every isolated RNA sample was fully reverse transcribed, so sequencing captured expressed TCRB transcripts. Sequencing was performed with immunoSEQ multiplex PCR; in TCRdb, only in-frame clones are kept and a portion is missing. The sample includes some 240,000 clones, roughly a tenth of them seen just once. Input material: central memory CD4+ T cells from blood. Receptor source: a man between 18 and 29 years old in good health.

The V and J genes are TRBV19 and TRBJ2-1; 7 bases line up with TRBD2. CDR1 is LNHDA, CDR2 SQIVND, per germline (reference sequence). The CDR3 consists of 14 residues. The V gene end was trimmed by 5 bases and the J gene end by 6 bases; junction bases not matched to a gene: 7. CDR3 DNA: TGTGCCAGTAGTCTGCGGGAGACCTTCAATGAGCAGTTCTTC. This codes for CASSLRETFNEQFF. The whole variable domain, remainder taken from reference TRBV19 and TRBJ2-1, is DGGITQSPKYLFRKEGQNVTLSCEQNLNHDAMYWYRQDPGQGLRLIYYSQIVNDFQKGDIAEGYSVSREKKESFPLTVTSAQKNPTAFYLCASSLRETFNEQFFGPGTRLTVL.

This clone was recorded a few times. The rearrangement links TRBV18 to TRBJ2-7; 11 bases fit TRBD2. Trimming removed 3 bases from V and 7 bases from J; junction bases left unmatched: 8. Germline-derived CDR1 and CDR2 are KGHSH and LQKENI. This CDR3 is 15 amino acids long. The CDR3 nucleotides are TGTGCCAGCTCACCGGTACTAGCGGGAGCTGATGAGCAGTACTTC. This translates into CASSPVLAGADEQYF.

Worth noting for this clone: This sample also contains other DNA sequences that code for the same CDR3. This chain connects TRBV4-1 to TRBJ1-1; D is unresolved. Trimming removed 0 bases at V and 5 bases at J, with 7 bases between. Germline values: CDR1 MGHRA, CDR2 YSYEKL. CDR3 size: 13 residues. This CDR3 reads CASSQERGTEAFF. The CDR3 DNA is TGCGCCAGCAGCCAAGAAAGAGGGACTGAAGCTTTCTTT.

This clone was counted between two and nine times. This chain's CDR3 is CASTWTGGGEQYF. The CDR3 DNA reads TGTGCCAGCACATGGACAGGGGGGGGCGAGCAGTACTTC. J is TRBJ2-7 and V is TRBV27; 10 bases line up with TRBD1. Unmatched junction bases numbered 6, after V lost 7 bases and J lost 6 bases. The germline V gene encodes CDR1 MNHEY and CDR2 SMNVEV (reference sequence). CDR3 size: 13 residues.

The genes are TRBV20-1 and TRBJ2-7; D unresolved. Germline V gives CDR1 DFQATT, CDR2 SNEGSKA (reference sequence). The V end lost 6 bases, the J end lost 7 bases, and 13 bases lay between the germline ends. The length of the CDR3 is 11 residues. The CDR3 DNA is TGCAGTGCCATAGGCCCGGCGGAGCAGTACTTC. Its protein is CSAIGPAEQYF.

V usage is TRBV4-3 and J usage is TRBJ2-1; TRBD2 might be the D (6 bases). The CDR3 consists of 16 residues. V gave up 4 bases and J gave up 8 bases, with 21 bases separating them. Germline lookup yields CDR1 LGHNA and CDR2 YSLEER. This CDR3 reads CASSPPRDSNFDEQFF. The CDR3 DNA sequence: TGCGCCAGCAGCCCGCCGCGGGACTCCAATTTTGATGAGCAGTTCTTC.

This clone occurred a few times. This sequence joins TRBV4-1 and TRBJ2-7; 7 nucleotides line up with TRBD2. CDR1 MGHRA and CDR2 YSYEKL come from the germline V gene. The J segment lost 2 bases and the V segment lost 2 bases, leaving 3 bases of the junction unmatched. The CDR3 is 14 amino acids. CDR3 region: CASSQSAGAYEQYF. DNA of the CDR3: TGCGCCAGCAGCCAATCTGCGGGGGCCTACGAGCAGTACTTC.

In its sample, this clone was seen a few times. The rearrangement uses TRBV30 and TRBJ2-7; maybe TRBD2 (5 bases). Germline CDR1 GTSNPN, CDR2 SVGIG (reference sequence). The CDR3 has 13 residues. Trimming shortened V by 4 bases and J by 9 bases, and 19 bases separated the two germline ends. This CDR3 is CAWTTGMDDRQYF. CDR3 DNA sequence: TGTGCCTGGACTACCGGGATGGACGACCGGCAGTACTTC.

CDR3 residues: CSARANTEAFF. The DNA of the CDR3 is TGCAGTGCTAGAGCCAACACTGAAGCTTTCTTT. This chain joins TRBV20-1 and TRBJ1-1; D remains unclear. CDR3 length equals 11 residues. Germline V gene sequence: CDR1 DFQATT, CDR2 SNEGSKA (reference sequence). The V and J ends lost 1 base and 2 bases respectively, with 2 bases between them.